This TCR beta chain stems from a study of beta chain features in type 1 diabetes. General study findings and limits: TCRB CDR3 length was moderately but significantly reduced in all four CD4+ subsets of Type 1 diabetes patients. A pattern of fewer insertions and more deletions at VDJ junctions was seen in type 1 diabetes patients.

Sequencing targeted expressed TCRB transcripts, as all isolated RNA had been reverse transcribed. Sequencing was performed with immunoSEQ multiplex PCR; in TCRdb, only in-frame clones are kept and a portion is missing. Of 120,000 to 150,000 clones listed, 6.9% were seen once; the top ten hold under 1.5%. Comments on this clone: The target antigen is unknown. Other nucleotide sequences from this sample produce the same CDR3.

Sequenced input: central memory CD4+ T cells from blood. The origin of this receptor is a woman between 25 and 40 years old in good health.

DNA for the CDR3: TGCGCCAGCAGCTTGACTAGCGGGTCCACCGGGGAGCTGTTTTTT. Its protein is CASSLTSGSTGELFF. The chain employs TRBV5-1 and TRBJ2-2, with 9 bases fitting TRBD2. The CDR3 runs to 15 residues. Germline loops: CDR1 SGHRS, CDR2 YFSETQ. Trimming took 1 base from V and 4 from J; bases not matched to a gene: 2.